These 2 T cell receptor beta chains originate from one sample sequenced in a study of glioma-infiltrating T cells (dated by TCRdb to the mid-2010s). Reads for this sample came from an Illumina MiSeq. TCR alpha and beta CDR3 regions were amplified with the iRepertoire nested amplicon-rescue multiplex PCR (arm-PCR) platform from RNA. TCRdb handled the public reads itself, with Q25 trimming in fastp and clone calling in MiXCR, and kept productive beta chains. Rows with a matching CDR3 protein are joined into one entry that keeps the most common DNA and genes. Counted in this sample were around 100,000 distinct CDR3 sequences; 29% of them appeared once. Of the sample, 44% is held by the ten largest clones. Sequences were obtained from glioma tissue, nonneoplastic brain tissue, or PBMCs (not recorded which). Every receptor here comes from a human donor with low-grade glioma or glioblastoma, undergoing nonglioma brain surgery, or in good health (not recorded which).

DNA for the CDR3: TGCAGCGCGCGCAGGGAGCTAGAGACCCAGTACTTC. Translation: CSARRELETQYF. The chain combines TRBV29-1 with TRBJ2-5, with D perhaps given as TRBD1 or TRBD2 (5 bases each). The germline V gene encodes CDR1 SQVTM and CDR2 ANQGSEA. This CDR3 comprises 12 residues. Deletions cut 7 bases from V and 4 bases from J, with 13 bases between. Looking up the rest from reference TRBV29-1 and TRBJ2-5 gives the full variable domain: SAVISQKPSRDICQRGTSLTIQCQVDSQVTMMFWYRQQPGQSLTLIATANQGSEATYESGFVIDKFPISRPNLTFSTLTVSNMSPEDSSIYLCSARRELETQYFGPGTRLLVL.

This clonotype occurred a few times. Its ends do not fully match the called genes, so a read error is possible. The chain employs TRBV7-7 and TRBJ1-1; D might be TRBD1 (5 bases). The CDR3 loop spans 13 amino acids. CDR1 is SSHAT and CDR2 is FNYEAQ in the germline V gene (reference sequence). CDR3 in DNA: TGTGCTAGCAGCTTGGACGGGGGCACTGAAGCTTTCTTT. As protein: CASSLDGGTEAFF. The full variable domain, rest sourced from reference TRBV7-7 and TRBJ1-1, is GAGVSQSPRYKVTKRGQDVTLRCDPISSHATLYWYQQALGQGPEFLTYFNYEAQPDKSGLPSDRFSAERPEGSISTLTIQRTEQRDSAMYRCASSLDGGTEAFFGQGTRLTVV.